This T cell receptor beta chain was recorded in a study of T cell responses to AZD1222 COVID-19 vaccine. At the level of the study: Pooled in the analysis were second doses at about 4 or about 12 weeks.

Comment on this clone: Its antigen is still unknown.

Libraries were prepared by immunoSEQ multiplex PCR; TCRdb keeps only in-frame clonotypes and omits some of them. The table includes around 110,000 clones, 84% detected once. General study findings and limits: At study baseline, merely more than 5 AZD1222 recipients were seropositive.

The CDR3 has 15 residues. Trimming removed 5 bases from V and 7 bases from J; junction bases left unmatched: 12. The germline V gene encodes CDR1 SGHAT and CDR2 FQDESV (reference sequence). The specimen comprised peripheral blood, sampled on day 0 of AZD1222 vaccination. V gene TRBV11-1 combines with J gene TRBJ1-1; 8 bases agree with TRBD1. This clonotype originated in an adult in good health. The CDR3 DNA sequence: TGTGCCAGCAGCCCGTCGGACAGGGCCAGGGGTGAAGCTTTCTTT. Translating it yields CASSPSDRARGEAFF.